Listed below are T cell receptor beta chains from one sample, sequenced in a study of beta chain features in type 1 diabetes. Profiled with immunoSEQ multiplex PCR; TCRdb holds only in-frame clones, not every one. This table has hundreds of thousands of clones, about an eighth appearing once. The sample comprised naive CD4+ T cells from blood. These receptors all stem from a man aged 18 to 29 with type 1 diabetes. Each CDR3 is given with its conserved first and last residue. D genes are given only for firm matches. Not every row has a clone size; where given, it reads once, few, many or a size class.

J gene	V gene	clone size	D gene	CDR3 DNA	CDR3 protein
TRBJ2-1	TRBV30	NA	NA	TGTGCCTGGAGTGTACGAGTGACCTCCAATGAGCAGTTCTTC	CAWSVRVTSNEQFF
TRBJ1-5	TRBV30	few	TRBD1	TGTGCCTGGGGGACAGGGGTCCTTAGCAATCAGCCCCAGCATTTT	CAWGTGVLSNQPQHF
TRBJ1-6	TRBV7-9	few	NA	TGTGCCAGCAGCCTTAGAGGGGGTTCGCCTAATTCACCCCTCCACTTT	CASSLRGGSPNSPLHF
TRBJ1-2	TRBV4-1	few	NA	TGCGCCAGCAGCCGACTACCACAGGGTTTCGGTGGCTACACCTTC	CASSRLPQGFGGYTF
TRBJ2-7	TRBV30	NA	NA	TGTGCCTGGAGTGTAAACTCCTACGAGCAGTACTTC	CAWSVNSYEQYF
TRBJ1-2	TRBV4-1	NA	TRBD1	TGCGCCAGCAGCCCGGGACAGGGGAACTATGGCTACACCTTC	CASSPGQGNYGYTF
TRBJ2-5	TRBV2	NA	NA	TGTGCCAGGACTACTCACACAGGCGCGGAGACCCAGTACTTC	CARTTHTGAETQYF
TRBJ1-3	TRBV9	NA	NA	TGTGCCAGCAGCGCCAGGGACATTTCCTCTGGAAACACCATATATTTT	CASSARDISSGNTIYF
TRBJ1-2	TRBV5-1	NA	NA	TGCGCCAGCAGCTTGGAGTACCCCAACTATGGCTACACCTTC	CASSLEYPNYGYTF
TRBJ2-3	TRBV27	NA	TRBD2	TGTGCCAGCAGTTTCACTAGCGGGGGGGCCATTCATCAAGATACGCAGTATTTT	CASSFTSGGAIHQDTQYF
TRBJ2-4	TRBV15	NA	NA	TGTGCCACCAGCAGAGATCCTGAGCCAAACATTCAGTACTTC	CATSRDPEPNIQYF
TRBJ2-2	TRBV27	few	NA	TGTGCCAGCAGTCCGACCGGGACCGGGGAGCTGTTTTTT	CASSPTGTGELFF
TRBJ1-5	TRBV10-3	NA	NA	TGTGCCATCAGTGAGTCCATGGGTTACCAGCCCCAGCATTTT	CAISESMGYQPQHF
TRBJ2-7	TRBV4-1	few	TRBD2	TGTGCCAGCAGCCAAGGGACTAGCGGGAAGCAGTACTTC	CASSQGTSGKQYF
TRBJ2-3	TRBV21-1	NA	NA	TGTGCCAGCAGCAAAGTTGCGGGGCACCCTTCCTGTGCGCAGTATTTT	CASSKVAGHPSCAQYF
TRBJ2-5	TRBV18	NA	TRBD2	TGTGCCAGCTCACCACTCTCTAGCGGGGGGGCCATGGAGACCCAGTACTTC	CASSPLSSGGAMETQYF
TRBJ1-5	TRBV30	NA	NA	TGTGCCTGGAGTCCGGGGGCCCGACCCCAGCATTTT	CAWSPGARPQHF
TRBJ2-3	TRBV7-8	NA	NA	TGTGCCAGCAGCCCCGAAACCACAGATACGCAGTATTTT	CASSPETTDTQYF
TRBJ1-6	TRBV7-8	NA	NA	TGTGCCAGCAGCTTAGCGGGGGGTAATTCACCCCTCCACTTT	CASSLAGGNSPLHF
TRBJ2-1	TRBV5-4	NA	TRBD2	TGTGCCAGCAGCTTGACTAGCGGGGGGTTTCCCTACAATGAGCAGTTCTTC	CASSLTSGGFPYNEQFF
TRBJ1-1	TRBV5-8	NA	NA	TGTGCCAGCAGCCGAGGGGCTGAAACTGAAGCTTTCTTT	CASSRGAETEAFF
TRBJ2-3	TRBV5-6	NA	TRBD2	TGTGCCAGCAGCAGACTAGCGGGGAGCCGCACAGATACGCAGTATTTT	CASSRLAGSRTDTQYF
TRBJ1-2	TRBV5-1	few	TRBD1	TGCGCCAGCAGCCCTCGGGACAGGGAGTACGGCTACACCTTC	CASSPRDREYGYTF
TRBJ1-2	TRBV2	NA	TRBD1	TGTGCCAGAGGGACAGGGGGTTATGGCTACACCTTC	CARGTGGYGYTF
TRBJ1-5	TRBV30	few	TRBD1	TGTGCCTGGAGTGTAGGCAATACAGGGGGTCTTTTTGTTAGCAATCAGCCCCAGCATTTT	CAWSVGNTGGLFVSNQPQHF
TRBJ2-3	TRBV7-2	NA	NA	TGTGCCAGCAGCTTAGTGGGCAACACAGATACGCAGTATTTT	CASSLVGNTDTQYF
TRBJ1-1	TRBV5-1	NA	NA	TGCGCCAGCAGGGAACAGGGGAACACTGAAGCTTTCTTT	CASREQGNTEAFF
TRBJ2-3	TRBV7-6	NA	NA	TGTGCCAGCAGCTTTTCCGGAGGGATGGAAGATACGCAGTATTTT	CASSFSGGMEDTQYF
TRBJ2-7	TRBV4-1	NA	TRBD1	TGCGCCAGCAGCCAAGGACAGGGGACGTACGAGCAGTACTTC	CASSQGQGTYEQYF
TRBJ1-2	TRBV7-9	NA	NA	TGTGCCAGCAGCCATGGGGACGGAGCTAACTATGGCTACACCTTC	CASSHGDGANYGYTF
TRBJ2-1	TRBV21-1	few	NA	TGTGCCAGCAGCAACGAGACAGGCTCCTACAATGAGCAGTTCTTC	CASSNETGSYNEQFF
TRBJ2-7	TRBV21-1	NA	NA	TGTGCCAGCAGCAGCCGCTATACTAGCGGGGGATCCTACGAGCAGTACTTC	CASSSRYTSGGSYEQYF
TRBJ2-4	TRBV7-9	few	TRBD1	TGTGCCAGCAGCTTAGGGGACAGGGAAGAAAACATTCAGTACTTC	CASSLGDREENIQYF
TRBJ1-5	TRBV25-1	few	NA	TGTGCCAGCAGTGAGGGGTTACAGCAGCCCCAGCATTTT	CASSEGLQQPQHF
TRBJ1-2	TRBV7-2	NA	NA	TGTGCCAGCAGCCACCGGGACGCCAGGGACTACACCTTC	CASSHRDARDYTF
TRBJ1-4	TRBV7-9	NA	NA	TGTGCCAGCAGCTTTAATGAAAAACTGTTTTTT	CASSFNEKLFF